This T cell receptor (beta chain) derives from a study of blood T cell repertoires in COVID-19. Study at large: In each case, the material was cDNA or gDNA derived from T cells, B-cell-depleted T cells, or PBMCs.

Researchers sorted participants into cohorts using their self-reported clinical history. A COVID-19 case had been met by exposed participants during the 2 weeks before study entry. V was pared by 0 bases and J by 6 bases, with 10 bases between. This CDR3 comprises 14 residues. The germline V gene encodes CDR1 SGDLS and CDR2 YYNGEE. Here immunoSEQ multiplex PCR was the method, and the copy in TCRdb shows in-frame clones only, minus some. The sample holds some 300,000 clones; roughly 86% are singletons and the top ten take less than 3%. The chain has TRBV9 and TRBJ1-5; possibly TRBD1 for D (5 bases). The TCR originated in a woman in her 50s who had been exposed to COVID-19. The specimen was PBMCs or T cells enriched from blood (not recorded which). The chain's CDR3 is CASSVGPGIQPQHF. Written as DNA, the CDR3 is TGTGCCAGCAGCGTAGGTCCAGGGATTCAGCCCCAGCATTTT.